What follows is one TCR beta chain and its context. Its antigen is unknown. The data derive from a study of T cell responses to AZD1222 COVID-19 vaccine. Findings and caveats of the study: A mostly white British donor set with more females was recruited, and clonal diversity was possibly underestimated. Just a handful of people given AZD1222 tested seropositive at baseline.

The V gene's germline CDR1 is SGHRS and CDR2 YFSETQ. The CDR3 has 18 residues. V was shortened by 1 base and J by 8 bases, with 28 bases between the two germline ends. Profiling relied on immunoSEQ multiplex PCR, and the TCRdb table lists in-frame clones only, not all of them. The data contain about 100,000 clones, over 75% of them singletons. This TCR came from an adult in good health. The sample in question was peripheral blood, obtained on day 0 of MenACWY control vaccination. The rearrangement links TRBV5-1 to TRBJ2-7; perhaps TRBD1 as D (6 bases). CDR3 in DNA: TGCGCCAGCAGCTTGTCTACCAAAGGGGGAAACCTTCGTTCCCAGCAGTACTTC. Translated: CASSLSTKGGNLRSQQYF.